Reported below is one T cell receptor beta chain. Its cognate antigen is unknown. The data stem from a study of identical twins. Findings and caveats of the study: With monozygotic twins, out-of-frame TCR alpha sharing exceeded what models estimated.

The CDR3 covers 15 residues. Trimming stripped 3 bases from V and 5 bases from J, with 14 bases between. Germline values: CDR1 MDHEN, CDR2 SYDVKM. Unique molecular identifiers were present on the cDNA, which also gained a universal primer site by template switching. MiXCR, applied by TCRdb to the 5' RACE reads, yields one record per CDR3 protein. The sample lists about 240,000 distinct CDR3 sequences, roughly a tenth occurring once. The sequenced sample consisted of memory T cells sorted from blood. The receptor's source is a man aged 50 or older in good health. The chain uses TRBV28 and TRBJ2-1; D might be TRBD2 (6 bases). CDR3 nucleotide sequence: TGTGCCAGCAGTTTTCTTTTAGCGGAACACAATGAGCAGTTCTTC. Encoded protein: CASSFLLAEHNEQFF. The variable domain in full, completed from reference TRBV28 and TRBJ2-1, reads DVKVTQSSRYLVKRTGEKVFLECVQDMDHENMFWYRQDPGLGLRLIYFSYDVKMKEKGDIPEGYSVSREKKERFSLILESASTNQTSMYLCASSFLLAEHNEQFFGPGTRLTVL.